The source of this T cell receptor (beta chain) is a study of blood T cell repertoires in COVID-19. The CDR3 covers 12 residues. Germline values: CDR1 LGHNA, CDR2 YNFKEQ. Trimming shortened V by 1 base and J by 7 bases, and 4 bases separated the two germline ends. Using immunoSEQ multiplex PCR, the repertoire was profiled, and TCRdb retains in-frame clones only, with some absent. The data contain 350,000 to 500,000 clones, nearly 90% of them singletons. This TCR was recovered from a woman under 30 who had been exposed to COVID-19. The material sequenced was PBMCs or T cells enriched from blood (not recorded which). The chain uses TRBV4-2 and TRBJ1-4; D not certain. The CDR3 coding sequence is TGTGCCAGCAGCCAAGTTAGTGAAAAACTGTTTTTT. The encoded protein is CASSQVSEKLFF.